This TCR beta chain was documented in a study of blood T cell repertoires in COVID-19. Turning to the study itself: Acute and convalescent COVID-19 specimens originated in the United States, Italy and Spain.

Participant age was 18 to 89 years, and participants resided in fewer than 30 US areas. The CDR3 loop spans 14 amino acids. The germline V gene encodes CDR1 MDHEN and CDR2 SYDVKM. The V end lost 7 bases, the J end lost 0 bases, and 13 bases lay between the germline ends. Data came from immunoSEQ multiplex PCR; TCRdb stores just in-frame clones and leaves some out. This table has 240,000 or so clones, around 88% appearing once. Sequencing was carried out using PBMCs or T cells enriched from blood (not recorded which). The sequence was obtained from a woman aged 50 to 60 who had recovered from COVID-19. The chain is built from TRBV28 and TRBJ2-7, with D uncertain. CDR3 nucleotides: TGTGCCAGCAAGCTCTTCCGTTCCTCCTACGAGCAGTACTTC. Protein: CASKLFRSSYEQYF. The full variable domain, in which reference TRBV28 and TRBJ2-7 provide the parts outside the CDR3, is DVKVTQSSRYLVKRTGEKVFLECVQDMDHENMFWYRQDPGLGLRLIYFSYDVKMKEKGDIPEGYSVSREKKERFSLILESASTNQTSMYLCASKLFRSSYEQYFGPGTRLTVT.